The 24 T cell receptor beta chains listed next were all sequenced from one sample in a study of CD8 T cells in Susac syndrome. The RNA input was 0.5 to 1 ug, and it was reverse transcribed with random hexamers. TCRdb independently ran MiXCR on the immunoSEQ multiplex PCR reads; one entry per CDR3 protein. The sample has some 210,000 distinct CDR3 sequences; around 93% are singletons. Sequenced material: CD4+ T cells from PBMCs. Receptors originate from a human donor with Susac syndrome.

The chain recombines TRBV15 with TRBJ1-5; D not certain. CDR1 LNHNV and CDR2 YYDKDF come from the germline V gene (reference sequence). Trimming removed 0 bases at V and 4 bases at J, with 10 bases between. There are 15 residues in the CDR3. CDR3: CATSRDRVGNQPQHF. DNA for the CDR3: TGTGCCACCAGCAGAGATCGGGTGGGTAATCAGCCCCAGCATTTT.

The sample holds one count of this clonotype. The V and J genes are TRBV7-2 and TRBJ2-5, with a possible D match to TRBD2 (5 bases). The germline CDR1 and CDR2 sequences are SGHTA and FQGNSA. This CDR3 has 14 amino acids. V was shortened by 2 bases and J by 3 bases, with 10 bases between the two germline ends. The CDR3, as DNA: TGTGCCAGCAGCTTAAAACTAGTCAAAGAGACCCAGTACTTC. The encoded protein is CASSLKLVKETQYF.

The V and J genes are TRBV29-1 and TRBJ1-1; D is unclear. CDR3 length: 14 amino acids. Germline CDR1 reads SQVTM; CDR2 reads ANQGSEA. V lost 2 bases to trimming and J lost 3 bases, with 13 bases between them. CDR3 sequence (DNA): TGCAGCGTTGAAAGAGGGAATAGGGACACTGAAGCTTTCTTT. This translates into CSVERGNRDTEAFF.

V gene TRBV5-4 combines with J gene TRBJ2-2; D may match TRBD1 or TRBD2 (5 bases each). The CDR3 covers 17 residues. The germline V and J ends were trimmed by 2 bases and 4 bases, with 18 bases remaining between them. Germline lookup yields CDR1 SGHNT and CDR2 YYREEE (reference sequence). CDR3 DNA sequence: TGTGCCAGCAGCTTAAGGGCCCCGGGGACCTCCACCGGGGAGCTGTTTTTT. This gives the protein CASSLRAPGTSTGELFF.

This chain connects TRBV20-1 to TRBJ2-7, with 9 bases matching TRBD2. The germline CDR1 and CDR2 sequences are DFQATT and SNEGSKA (reference sequence). There are 15 residues in the CDR3. V lost 5 bases to trimming and J lost 1 base; unmatched junction nucleotides: 9. The CDR3: CSAGQASGTSYEQYF. CDR3 DNA sequence: TGCAGTGCTGGCCAGGCTAGCGGGACTTCCTACGAGCAGTACTTC.

The chain uses TRBV20-1 and TRBJ2-7; a weak D match, TRBD1 (6 bases). Germline V CDR1 and CDR2: DFQATT, SNEGSKA (reference sequence). Trimming stripped 2 bases from V and 3 bases from J, with 14 bases between. The CDR3 runs 14 residues. The CDR3, as DNA: TGCAGTGCTAGACCCCCAGGGGCTAACTACGAGCAGTACTTC. This translates into CSARPPGANYEQYF.

This rearrangement joins TRBV4-1 to TRBJ1-4; D gene uncertain. CDR1 is MGHRA, CDR2 YSYEKL, per germline. The CDR3 extends over 14 amino acids. V lost 3 bases and J lost 7, with 12 bases in between. CDR3 loop: CASSQDSVGEKLFF. CDR3 bases: TGCGCCAGCAGCCAGGATAGTGTGGGTGAAAAACTGTTTTTT.

The chain links TRBV12-5 to TRBJ1-2; no clear D. The CDR3 extends over 17 amino acids. Trimming took 0 bases from V and 5 from J, leaving 19 bases between them. In germline, CDR1 is LGHNT, CDR2 FRNRAP. In nucleotides, the CDR3 is TGTGCTAGTGGTTTGGTCCTCCTCTTAGAGGGCAGGTATGGCTACACCTTC. Residues: CASGLVLLLEGRYGYTF.

The J gene is TRBJ1-1, the V gene TRBV30; 8 bases match TRBD1. In germline, CDR1 is GTSNPN, CDR2 SVGIG (reference sequence). This CDR3 region has 13 residues. J lost 10 bases, V lost 3 bases, and 10 bases had no gene match. Written as DNA, the CDR3 is TGTGCCTGGAGGACAGGGGCTGGATCCGCAGCTTTCTTT. Translation gives CAWRTGAGSAAFF.

CDR3 coding DNA: TGTGCCTGGAAGGAAAAGGGGTCCTTCATCGGGGAGCTGTTTTTT. Its protein product is CAWKEKGSFIGELFF. This rearrangement joins TRBV30 to TRBJ2-2; D might be TRBD1 (5 bases). Trimming pared 4 bases from V and 7 bases from J, leaving 19 bases between. This CDR3 has 15 amino acids. Germline V gene lookup returns CDR1 GTSNPN and CDR2 SVGIG (reference sequence). The variable domain in full, with the rest retrieved from reference TRBV30 and TRBJ2-2, is SQTIHQWPATLVQPVGSPLSLECTVEGTSNPNLYWYRQAAGRGLQLLFYSVGIGQISSEVPQNLSASRPQDRQFILSSKKLLLSDSGFYLCAWKEKGSFIGELFFGEGSRLTVL.

The rearrangement links TRBV5-1 to TRBJ1-1; D is unclear. The CDR3 totals 17 residues. Germline V lookup: CDR1 SGHRS, CDR2 YFSETQ. V lost 0 bases and J lost 0, with 15 bases in between. The CDR3 sequence is CASSLEEGSSMNTEAFF. The CDR3 nucleotides read TGCGCCAGCAGCTTGGAGGAGGGATCATCAATGAACACTGAAGCTTTCTTT.

This clonotype was picked up one time. This rearrangement joins TRBV29-1 to TRBJ2-5; D is unresolved. V was pared by 6 bases and J by 5 bases, with 16 bases between. Germline CDR1 and CDR2: SQVTM and ANQGSEA. This CDR3 comprises 13 residues. CDR3: CSVEYVEGETQYF. CDR3 nucleotides: TGCAGCGTCGAATATGTGGAAGGGGAGACCCAGTACTTC.

The chain is built from TRBV11-2 and TRBJ2-1; D might be TRBD1 (7 bases). Trimming removed 4 bases from V and 3 bases from J, with 19 bases in between. Germline CDR1 and CDR2: SGHAT and FQNNGV. This CDR3 is built from 17 residues. CDR3 sequence: CASSSIRGARNYNEQFF. The CDR3 nucleotides are TGTGCCAGCAGCTCGATCAGGGGGGCTAGAAACTACAATGAGCAGTTCTTC.

The rearrangement uses TRBV3-1 and TRBJ2-7, with TRBD2 matching 12 bases. The CDR3 sequence is 13 residues long. Looked up from germline, CDR1 is LGHDT and CDR2 is YNNKEL (reference sequence). V lost 8 bases, J lost 3 bases, and 2 bases stayed unmatched. The CDR3 DNA follows: TGTGCCAGCCGACTAGCGGGAGTCTACGAGCAGTACTTC. Encoded protein: CASRLAGVYEQYF.

This chain joins TRBV29-1 and TRBJ1-1; D may be TRBD1 (5 bases). The V end lost 6 bases, the J end lost 1 base, and 9 bases lay between the germline ends. The CDR3 is made up of 12 amino acids. CDR1 and CDR2 from the germline V gene are SQVTM and ANQGSEA. The chain's CDR3 is CSVGLGNTEAFF. The CDR3 nucleotides are TGCAGCGTGGGACTGGGGAACACTGAAGCTTTCTTT.

The chain recombines TRBV20-1 with TRBJ1-1; 10 nucleotides agree with TRBD1. The CDR3 spans 12 residues. In germline, CDR1 is DFQATT, CDR2 SNEGSKA (reference sequence). Unmatched junction bases numbered 3, after V lost 6 bases and J lost 5 bases. DNA of the CDR3: TGCAGTGCGGGACAGGGGATAACTGAAGCTTTCTTT. Protein sequence: CSAGQGITEAFF.

This rearrangement joins TRBV20-1 to TRBJ2-3; the match to TRBD2 covers 11 bases. Germline V gene sequence: CDR1 DFQATT, CDR2 SNEGSKA (reference sequence). V was pared by 5 bases and J by 1 base, with 2 bases of the junction left unmatched. This CDR3 has 14 amino acids. The CDR3 sequence: CSAHSGGGTDTQYF. The CDR3 DNA is TGCAGTGCTCATAGCGGGGGGGGCACAGATACGCAGTATTTT.

This chain joins TRBV20-1 and TRBJ2-3; D possibly corresponds to TRBD2 (6 bases). CDR1 and CDR2 from the germline V gene are DFQATT and SNEGSKA (reference sequence). This CDR3 region has 15 residues. V lost 0 bases and J lost 2, with 12 bases in between. This chain's CDR3 is CSARDGGGATDTQYF. In DNA form, the CDR3 reads TGCAGTGCTAGAGATGGGGGAGGAGCCACAGATACGCAGTATTTT.

The chain carries TRBV7-2 and TRBJ1-6; D is unresolved. The germline gives CDR1 SGHTA, CDR2 FQGNSA. The CDR3 length is 13 residues. Trimming left V 2 bases short and J 7 bases short, with 6 bases between. CDR3 bases: TGTGCCAGCAGCTTAATGGTGAATTCACCCCTCCACTTT. Protein sequence: CASSLMVNSPLHF.

V gene TRBV5-4 combines with J gene TRBJ2-7; D is tentatively TRBD1 or TRBD2 (5 bases each). The CDR3 runs to 14 residues. The germline V gene encodes CDR1 SGHNT and CDR2 YYREEE (reference sequence). Trimming cost V 4 bases and J 6 bases, with 17 bases left between them. The CDR3 spells CASSKNRDAGEQYF. Written as DNA, the CDR3 is TGTGCCAGCAGCAAAAACCGGGACGCCGGCGAGCAGTACTTC. Using reference TRBV5-4 and TRBJ2-7 for the parts outside the CDR3, the full variable domain is ETGVTQSPTHLIKTRGQQVTLRCSSQSGHNTVSWYQQALGQGPQFIFQYYREEENGRGNFPPRFSGLQFPNYSSELNVNALELDDSALYLCASSKNRDAGEQYFGPGTRLTVT.

The rearrangement links TRBV12-3 or TRBV12-4 to TRBJ1-2; perhaps TRBD1 as D (5 bases). CDR3 length: 16 residues. V shed 7 bases and J shed 3 bases, with 21 bases lying between them. CDR3 sequence (DNA): TGTGCCAGCACCCCTTCTCAGGGATGGCGTGACTATGGCTACACCTTC. Protein: CASTPSQGWRDYGYTF.

The J gene is TRBJ2-7, the V gene TRBV30, with 9 bases fitting TRBD1. The trim removed 3 bases at V and 5 bases at J, leaving 5 bases unmatched. The CDR3 is 13 residues long. Germline V CDR1 and CDR2: GTSNPN, SVGIG (reference sequence). DNA of the CDR3: TGTGCCTGGAGGACAGGGGGGGGCCACGAGCAGTACTTC. Translated, it gives CAWRTGGGHEQYF.

J is TRBJ2-5 and V is TRBV10-3, with D possibly TRBD2 on 5 matching bases. The CDR3 consists of 12 residues. Trimming took 4 bases from V and 5 from J, leaving 8 bases between them. Germline V lookup: CDR1 ENHRY, CDR2 SYGVKD. This CDR3 reads CAISGAGETQYF. CDR3 DNA sequence: TGTGCCATCAGTGGGGCGGGCGAGACCCAGTACTTC.

This chain links TRBV20-1 with TRBJ2-5; no firm D call. The CDR3 is 13 amino acids. Looked up from germline, CDR1 is DFQATT and CDR2 is SNEGSKA (reference sequence). V lost 5 bases and J lost 1, with 11 bases in between. The CDR3 sequence is CSAERRPQETQYF. Written as DNA, the CDR3 is TGCAGTGCTGAGAGGCGTCCCCAAGAGACCCAGTACTTC.